This note documents a single T cell receptor beta chain sequence. The CDR3 is 16 amino acids. Germline V gene sequence: CDR1 SGHRS, CDR2 YFSETQ. V was cut by 2 bases and J by 3 bases, with 14 bases left in between. Using its own MiXCR run on the 5' RACE reads, TCRdb lists one record per CDR3 protein. The repertoire includes 250,000 to 300,000 distinct CDR3 sequences, approximately 20% of them detected once, and under 8.5% sits in the top ten. This record comes from a study of CD8 T cells in ankylosing spondylitis. The sample comprised blood, either unsorted or a sorted T cell fraction (not recorded which). This clonotype was sampled from a male donor with ankylosing spondylitis or in good health (not recorded which). The chain uses TRBV5-1 and TRBJ2-2; a possible D gene is TRBD2 (5 bases). The CDR3 sequence is CASSFAGIFDTGELFF. For the CDR3, the DNA is TGCGCCAGCAGCTTCGCCGGGATCTTTGACACCGGGGAGCTGTTTTTT.